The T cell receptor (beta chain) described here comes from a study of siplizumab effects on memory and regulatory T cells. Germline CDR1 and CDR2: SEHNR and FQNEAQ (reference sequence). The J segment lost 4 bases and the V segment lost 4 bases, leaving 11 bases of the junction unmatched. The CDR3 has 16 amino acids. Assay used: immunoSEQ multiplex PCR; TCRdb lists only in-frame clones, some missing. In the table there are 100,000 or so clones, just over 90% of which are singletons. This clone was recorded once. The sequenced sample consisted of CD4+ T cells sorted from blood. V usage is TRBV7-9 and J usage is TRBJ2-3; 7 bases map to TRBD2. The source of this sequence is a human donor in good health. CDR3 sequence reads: CASSSLAGRYSDTQYF. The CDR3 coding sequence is TGTGCCAGCAGCTCACTGGCCGGGAGGTACTCAGATACGCAGTATTTT.